This T cell receptor beta chain was sequenced for a study of T cells in Graves' hyperthyroidism and ophthalmopathy. Study-wide background: Peripheral blood draws took place at initial diagnosis, ahead of any treatment.

There were TCR beta CDR3 regions amplified from RNA transcripts. With the HTBI primer set, the TCR CDR3 went through a first round of RT-PCR. MiXCR was run by TCRdb on the multiplex PCR reads, yielding one entry per CDR3 protein. The sample has about 360,000 distinct CDR3 sequences; 13% are singletons. Worth noting for this clonotype: Its specificity is unknown. The conserved closing phenylalanine or tryptophan is absent in this CDR3, likely reflecting a read error.

The CDR3 is made up of 16 amino acids. With V trimmed by 5 bases and J by 2 bases, 6 bases remained unmatched. Points from the study as a whole: Within blood appeared most thyroid clonotypes that had expanded above 0.001.

This clonotype originated in a man aged 25-40 years with Graves' hyperthyroidism that later progressed to Graves' ophthalmopathy. The chain uses TRBV12-3 or TRBV12-4 and TRBJ2-5, with 12 bases matching TRBD2. The specimen sequenced was blood. The CDR3 spells CASSLAGTSGQETQYL. CDR3 nucleotide sequence: TGTGCCAGCAGTCTTGCCGGGACTAGCGGGCAAGAGACCCAGTACCTC.